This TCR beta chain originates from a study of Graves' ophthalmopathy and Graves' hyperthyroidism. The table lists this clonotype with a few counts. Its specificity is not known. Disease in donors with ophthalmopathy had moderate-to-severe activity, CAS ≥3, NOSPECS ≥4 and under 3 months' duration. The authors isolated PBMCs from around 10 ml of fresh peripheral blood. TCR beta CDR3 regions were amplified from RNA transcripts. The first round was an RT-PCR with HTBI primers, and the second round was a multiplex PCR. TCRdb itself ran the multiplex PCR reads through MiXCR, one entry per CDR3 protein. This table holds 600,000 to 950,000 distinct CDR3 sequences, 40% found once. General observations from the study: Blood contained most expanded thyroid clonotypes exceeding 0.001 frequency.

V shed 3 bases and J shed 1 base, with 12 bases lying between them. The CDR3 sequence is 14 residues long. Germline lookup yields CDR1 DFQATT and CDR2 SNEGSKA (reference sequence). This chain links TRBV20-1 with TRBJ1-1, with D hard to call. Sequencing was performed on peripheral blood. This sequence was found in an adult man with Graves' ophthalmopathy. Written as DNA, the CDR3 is TGCAGTGCTAGTGGATCCAGAGCGAACACTGAAGCTTTCTTT. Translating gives CSASGSRANTEAFF.